Sequencing of this T cell receptor (beta chain) was carried out in a study of blood T cell repertoires in COVID-19. Study-wide background: Samples of COVID-19 (acute and convalescent) were obtained from the United States, Italy and Spain. Sources were T cells, B-cell-depleted T cells, or PBMCs; the material itself was cDNA or gDNA.

The CDR3 covers 13 residues. V was cut by 0 bases and J by 10 bases, with 10 bases left in between. Germline V gene data show CDR1 as LNHDA and CDR2 as SQIVND (reference sequence). Original handling: Amplification of reference gene primers provided the estimated nucleated cell counts. Profiled with immunoSEQ multiplex PCR; TCRdb holds only in-frame clones, not every one. From that table come the V and J calls and clone size; the DNA was used to work out D and trimming. The table records 65,000 to 90,000 clones, 60% to 80% of them present only once. This clone came up many times. The sample taken for sequencing was peripheral blood. This clonotype was obtained from a man between 65 and 85 years old with active or convalescent COVID-19. This sequence joins TRBV19 and TRBJ2-1; D is perhaps TRBD1 (6 bases). The CDR3 nucleotides read TGTGCCAGTAGTATAGATGGGGGCGTCGAGCAGTTCTTC. Its translation: CASSIDGGVEQFF.